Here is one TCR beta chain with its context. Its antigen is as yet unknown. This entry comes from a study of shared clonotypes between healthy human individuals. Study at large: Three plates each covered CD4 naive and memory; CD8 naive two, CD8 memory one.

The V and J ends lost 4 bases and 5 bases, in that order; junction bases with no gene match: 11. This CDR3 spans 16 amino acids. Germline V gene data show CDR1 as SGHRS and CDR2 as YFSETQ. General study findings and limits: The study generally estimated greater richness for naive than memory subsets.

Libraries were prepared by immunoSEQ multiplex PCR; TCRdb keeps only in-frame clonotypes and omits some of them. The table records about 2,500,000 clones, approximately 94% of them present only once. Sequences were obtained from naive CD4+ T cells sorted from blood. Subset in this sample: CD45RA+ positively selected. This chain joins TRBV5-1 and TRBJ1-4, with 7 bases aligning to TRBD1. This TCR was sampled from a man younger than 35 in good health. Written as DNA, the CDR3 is TGCGCCAGCAGCATCGGGTCCGGGACAGAAAATGAAAAACTGTTTTTT. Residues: CASSIGSGTENEKLFF. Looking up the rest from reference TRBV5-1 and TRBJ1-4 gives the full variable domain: KAGVTQTPRYLIKTRGQQVTLSCSPISGHRSVSWYQQTPGQGLQFLFEYFSETQRNKGNFPGRFSGRQFSNSRSEMNVSTLELGDSALYLCASSIGSGTENEKLFFGSGTQLSVL.